In its sample, the clone carrying this T cell receptor (beta chain) was seen many times. The antigen remains undetermined. MiXCR, run by TCRdb on the multiplex PCR reads, gives a single entry per CDR3 protein. The table lists 270,000 or so distinct CDR3 sequences, 30% of them singletons, with more than 0.95% in the top ten. The germline CDR1 and CDR2 sequences are SGHAT and FQNNGV. The CDR3 loop spans 14 amino acids. Trimming stripped 5 bases from V and 0 bases from J, with 11 bases between. The data are from a study of breast tumors, draining lymph nodes, adjacent tissues. The lymph nodes were axillary draining lymph nodes from breast cancer patients. Study-wide points: Compared with lymph nodes, tumors were less diverse; compared with nontumor tissue, more.

Sequencing was performed on axillary lymph node tissue. The sequence was obtained from a female donor with breast cancer. Some clones in this sample may be carry-over from other donors' samples. V gene TRBV11-2 combines with J gene TRBJ2-7, with D possibly TRBD1 on 5 matching bases. This chain's CDR3 is CASSTGRSSYEQYF. CDR3 DNA: TGTGCCAGCAGCACAGGACGGAGCTCCTACGAGCAGTACTTC.